What follows are 15 T cell receptor beta chains derived from one specimen sequenced in a study of high-grade serous ovarian cancer treatment subgroups. The assay was immunoSEQ multiplex PCR, and TCRdb's table has in-frame clones only and misses some. This table holds around 3,500 clones, around 68% found once. Tumor tissue was taken before any definitive surgery or chemotherapy was given. The sequencing input was tumor tissue. These receptor sequences come from a human donor with high-grade serous ovarian cancer.

The chain recombines TRBV5-4 with TRBJ2-3, with 8 nucleotides matching TRBD1. The CDR3 runs to 15 residues. CDR1 is SGHNT, CDR2 YYREEE, per germline (reference sequence). Trimming removed 2 bases from V and 4 bases from J; junction bases left unmatched: 6. The CDR3 region has the DNA TGTGCCAGCAGCTTAGGACAGGGTAGGTCAGATACGCAGTATTTT. It is translated as CASSLGQGRSDTQYF.

V usage is TRBV2 and J usage is TRBJ1-3; 11 nucleotides line up with TRBD1. V lost 5 bases and J lost 4; bases outside the gene matches: 4. The length of the CDR3 is 15 residues. The germline V gene encodes CDR1 SNHLY and CDR2 FYNNEI. CDR3 region: CASSWTGGGGNTIYF. The CDR3 region has the DNA TGTGCCAGCAGTTGGACAGGGGGCGGCGGAAACACCATATATTTT. The full variable domain, with the rest looked up from reference TRBV2 and TRBJ1-3, is EPEVTQTPSHQVTQMGQEVILRCVPISNHLYFYWYRQILGQKVEFLVSFYNNEISEKSEIFDDQFSVERPDGSNFTLKIRSTKLEDSAMYFCASSWTGGGGNTIYFGEGSWLTVV.

This clone was detected a few times. The chain employs TRBV7-2 and TRBJ2-7; D ambiguous. V was cut by 5 bases and J by 4 bases, with 9 bases left in between. The length of the CDR3 is 12 residues. Germline CDR1 and CDR2: SGHTA and FQGNSA. The CDR3 DNA reads TGTGCCAGCAGCCTCGGAAGGTACGAGCAGTACTTC. The encoded protein is CASSLGRYEQYF.

The chain uses TRBV18 and TRBJ1-3; the D gene is possibly TRBD1 (5 bases). This CDR3 contains 15 residues. Trimming removed 2 bases at V and 0 bases at J, with 8 bases between. The germline CDR1 and CDR2 sequences are KGHSH and LQKENI. CDR3 region: CASSPTRASGNTIYF. The DNA of the CDR3 is TGTGCCAGCTCACCAACCAGGGCCTCTGGAAACACCATATATTTT.

The chain uses TRBV4-1 and TRBJ1-4; the D gene is possibly TRBD1 (6 bases). The CDR3 length is 15 residues. With 3 bases removed from V and 7 bases from J, the gap between germline ends came to 15 bases. CDR1 is MGHRA, CDR2 YSYEKL, per germline. The CDR3 loop reads CASSHGTGLGEKLFF. CDR3 sequence (DNA): TGCGCCAGCAGCCATGGAACAGGGCTTGGTGAAAAACTGTTTTTT.

This clone occurred a few times. The rearrangement links TRBV9 to TRBJ2-3; D remains ambiguous. This CDR3 comprises 15 residues. Trimming cost V 0 bases and J 0 bases, with 8 bases left between them. Germline V gene sequence: CDR1 SGDLS, CDR2 YYNGEE. CDR3 nucleotide sequence: TGTGCCAGCAGCGTAGGATGGGGAAGCACAGATACGCAGTATTTT. Its protein product is CASSVGWGSTDTQYF.

The chain carries TRBV28 and TRBJ2-3, with no clear D. This CDR3 spans 14 amino acids. CDR1 and CDR2 (germline): MDHEN, SYDVKM. V was cut by 3 bases and J by 1 base, with 8 bases left in between. Here the CDR3 DNA reads TGTGCCAGCAGTTTTTTGAGCGGCACAGATACGCAGTATTTT. Amino acids: CASSFLSGTDTQYF.

This clone ranks as large (0.1 to 1%). This rearrangement joins TRBV4-1 to TRBJ1-1; tentative D call: TRBD1 (5 bases). The ends were cut back, 3 bases at V and 6 bases at J, with 23 bases in the middle. This CDR3 spans 17 amino acids. Germline V gene data show CDR1 as MGHRA and CDR2 as YSYEKL. DNA for the CDR3: TGCGCCAGCAGCCATGAGGGAGCCGGGGCGGAACACCCTGAAGCTTTCTTT. It yields the protein CASSHEGAGAEHPEAFF.

This clone was observed a handful of times. The chain uses TRBV27 and TRBJ1-5; a possible D gene is TRBD1 (5 bases). The V and J ends lost 7 bases and 3 bases respectively, with 19 bases between them. This CDR3 comprises 16 residues. Per germline, CDR1 MNHEY and CDR2 SMNVEV (reference sequence). The CDR3, as DNA: TGTGCCAGCAACCCCGCAGGGTTGGGACTCAATCAGCCCCAGCATTTT. It is translated as CASNPAGLGLNQPQHF.

The V and J genes are TRBV4-1 and TRBJ1-6; TRBD1 is a possible D gene (5 bases). V shed 1 base and J shed 8 bases, with 9 bases lying between them. CDR3 length equals 14 residues. The germline gives CDR1 MGHRA, CDR2 YSYEKL. The CDR3 is CASSQGFRDSPLHF. CDR3 DNA: TGCGCCAGCAGCCAAGGGTTCAGGGATTCACCCCTCCACTTT.

The chain joins TRBV18 to TRBJ1-5, with D possibly matching TRBD1 (6 bases). Deletions cut 1 base from V and 4 bases from J, with 8 bases between. In germline, CDR1 is KGHSH, CDR2 LQKENI. The CDR3 has 14 residues. In DNA form, the CDR3 reads TGTGCCAGCTCACCACGAGGGGGAAATCAGCCCCAGCATTTT. Translating gives CASSPRGGNQPQHF.

The gene calls are TRBV7-3 and TRBJ2-3, with 15 nucleotides matching TRBD2. With 4 bases clipped from V and 5 bases from J, the junction kept 7 bases outside the gene matches. CDR1 SGHTA and CDR2 FQGTGA come from the germline V gene. The CDR3 totals 17 residues. The CDR3 is CASSSGTSGGPEDTQYF. The DNA of the CDR3 is TGTGCCAGCAGCTCCGGGACTAGCGGGGGGCCCGAAGATACGCAGTATTTT.

The rearrangement uses TRBV19 and TRBJ1-1, with TRBD1 identical over 10 bases. The CDR3 runs 16 residues. Trimming took 5 bases from V and 1 from J; bases not matched to a gene: 7. CDR1 is LNHDA, CDR2 SQIVND, per germline (reference sequence). For the CDR3, the DNA is TGTGCCAGTAGTCACCGGGACAGGGGAACGAACACTGAAGCTTTCTTT. Translated: CASSHRDRGTNTEAFF. The entire variable domain, with the rest obtained from reference TRBV19 and TRBJ1-1, is as follows: DGGITQSPKYLFRKEGQNVTLSCEQNLNHDAMYWYRQDPGQGLRLIYYSQIVNDFQKGDIAEGYSVSREKKESFPLTVTSAQKNPTAFYLCASSHRDRGTNTEAFFGQGTRLTVV.

The V and J genes are TRBV6-5 and TRBJ1-5; 10 bases fit TRBD1. V was pared by 6 bases and J by 7 bases, with 0 bases of the junction left unmatched. The length of the CDR3 is 12 residues. CDR1 and CDR2 from the germline V gene are MNHEY and SVGAGI. The CDR3 here is CASRTGGQPQHF. Written as DNA, the CDR3 is TGTGCCAGCAGGACAGGGGGCCAGCCCCAGCATTTT.

The chain employs TRBV4-2 and TRBJ2-3; D gene uncertain. Trimming pared 1 base from V and 0 bases from J, leaving 5 bases between. This CDR3 spans 14 amino acids. Germline CDR1 is LGHNA and CDR2 is YNFKEQ. CDR3 sequence reads: CASSQVTSTDTQYF. The CDR3 DNA follows: TGTGCCAGCAGCCAAGTTACTAGCACAGATACGCAGTATTTT.